This T cell receptor (beta chain) came from a study of response to subunit inactivated influenza vaccine. TCRdb reprocessed the RT-PCR reads with MiXCR, giving one entry per CDR3 protein. The data show 500,000 or so distinct CDR3 sequences, with 10% to 11% seen just once and about 12% held by the top ten. This clonotype has more than one count but fewer than ten. The antigen is unknown. Whole-study findings and limits: It was the authors' suggestion that each seasonal influenza vaccination recruits few new T cells.

Germline-derived CDR1 and CDR2 are LGHNA and YSLEER. This CDR3 has 16 residues. The V end was cut by 0 bases, the J end by 1 base, with 7 bases between. The sequenced sample was PBMCs from blood, obtained 35 to 45 days after vaccination. The rearrangement uses TRBV4-3 and TRBJ2-6, with D uncertain. This receptor was identified in a man between 45 and 60 years old who received an inactivated influenza vaccine. For the CDR3, the DNA is TGCGCCAGCAGCCAAGATCGGACGTCTGGGGCCAACGTCCTGACTTTC. Encoded protein: CASSQDRTSGANVLTF.